The TCR beta chain under discussion was sequenced for a study of T cell repertoires in cytomegalovirus infection (dated by TCRdb to between 2019 and 2020). Notes on the research overall: Peptide stimulations targeted recently identified HLA-C-restricted CMV epitopes, whose presentation resists viral immunomodulation, together with well-studied HLA-B-restricted epitopes. Because public TCR beta signatures pointed to carriage of CMV infection together with the matching HLA type, the HLA type of each donor mattered for the analysis. What the authors observed across the whole study: Cumulative frequency of public TCR beta family members discriminated carriers of CMV infection plus the relevant HLA type in this cohort and an independent approximately 340-donor cohort. The ex vivo response was dominated by HLA-C-restricted CMV-specific TCR beta clonotypes, and the single most frequent clonotype in two of eight donors was supplied by these HLA-C-restricted clonotypes.

Concerning this clonotype: Its antigen is currently not known. The sample holds no much larger clone one base away, and base qualities are not on file.

The sample was run on an Illumina HiSeq 1500. The public reads were reanalyzed by TCRdb: fastp trimming at Q25, MiXCR alignment, in-frame beta chains only. Rows with one shared CDR3 protein collapse into an entry with the most common genes and DNA. Present in this sample are roughly 860,000 distinct CDR3 sequences, approximately 32% of which were seen just once. 9.5% to 15% of the sample is in the top ten clones. The treatment or condition label, as the study defines it: in vitro stimulation with specific CMV peptide epitopes to enrich CMV-specific T cells. The CDR3 spans 14 residues, from the cysteine through the phenylalanine. Only the CDR3 part of the read is kept: 42 bases, read in frame from the first base. Germline trimming: 4 bases from V, 2 bases from J; junction bases outside gene matches: 5. Taken from the germline V gene (reference sequence), the CDR1 and CDR2 loops are LGHDT and YNNKEL.

The receptor was derived from a human donor in good health (CMV status not recorded). Some clones in this sample may be carry-over from other donors' samples. Sequenced material: cultured CD8+ T cells from PBMCs, taken from culture after CMV antigen stimulation. The rearranged chain carries TRBV3-1 and TRBJ2-7; TRBD1 fits 7 bases in the junction. CDR3 region: CASSLQGPAYEQYF. The base sequence is TGTGCCAGCAGCCTACAGGGGCCAGCCTACGAGCAGTACTTC.